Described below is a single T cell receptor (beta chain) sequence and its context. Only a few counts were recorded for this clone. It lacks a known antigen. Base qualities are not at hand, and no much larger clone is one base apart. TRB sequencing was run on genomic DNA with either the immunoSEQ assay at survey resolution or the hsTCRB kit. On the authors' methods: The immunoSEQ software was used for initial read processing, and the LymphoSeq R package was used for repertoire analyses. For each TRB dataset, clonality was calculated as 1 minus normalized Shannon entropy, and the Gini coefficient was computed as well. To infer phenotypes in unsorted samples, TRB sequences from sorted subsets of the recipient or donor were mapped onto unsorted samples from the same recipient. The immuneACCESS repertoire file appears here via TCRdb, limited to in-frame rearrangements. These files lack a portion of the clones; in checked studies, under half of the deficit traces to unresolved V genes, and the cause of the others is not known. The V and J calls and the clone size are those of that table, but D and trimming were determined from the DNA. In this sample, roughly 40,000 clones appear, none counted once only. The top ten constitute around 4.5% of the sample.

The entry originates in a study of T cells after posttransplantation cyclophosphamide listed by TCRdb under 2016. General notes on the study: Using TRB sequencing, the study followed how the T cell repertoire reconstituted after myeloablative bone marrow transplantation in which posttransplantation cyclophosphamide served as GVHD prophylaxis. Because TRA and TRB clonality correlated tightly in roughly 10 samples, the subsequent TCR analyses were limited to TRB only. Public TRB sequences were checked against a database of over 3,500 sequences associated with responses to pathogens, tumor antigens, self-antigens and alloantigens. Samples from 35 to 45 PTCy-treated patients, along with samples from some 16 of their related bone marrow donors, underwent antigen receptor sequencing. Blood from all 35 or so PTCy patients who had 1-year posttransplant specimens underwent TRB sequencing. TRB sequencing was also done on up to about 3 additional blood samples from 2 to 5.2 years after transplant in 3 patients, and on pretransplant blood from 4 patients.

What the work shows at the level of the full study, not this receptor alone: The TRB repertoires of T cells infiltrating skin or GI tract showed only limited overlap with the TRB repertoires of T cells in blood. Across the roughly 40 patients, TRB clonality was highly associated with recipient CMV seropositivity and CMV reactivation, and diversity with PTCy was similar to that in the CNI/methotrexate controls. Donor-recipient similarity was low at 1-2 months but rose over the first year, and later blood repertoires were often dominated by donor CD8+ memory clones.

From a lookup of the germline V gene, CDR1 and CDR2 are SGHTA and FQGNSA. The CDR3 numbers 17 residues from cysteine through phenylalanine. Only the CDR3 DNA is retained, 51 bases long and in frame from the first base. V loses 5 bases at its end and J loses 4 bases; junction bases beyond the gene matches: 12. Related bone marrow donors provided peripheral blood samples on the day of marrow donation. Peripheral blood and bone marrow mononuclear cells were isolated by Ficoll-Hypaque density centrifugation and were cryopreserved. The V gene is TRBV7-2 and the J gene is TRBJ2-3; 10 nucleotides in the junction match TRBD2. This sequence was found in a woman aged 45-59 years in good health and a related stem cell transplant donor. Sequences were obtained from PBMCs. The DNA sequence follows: TGTGCCAGCAGCCCCAAAAGCGGGGGGGACTTTTCAGATACGCAGTATTTT. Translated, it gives CASSPKSGGDFSDTQYF.